This TCR beta chain came from a study of T cell responses to AZD1222 COVID-19 vaccine. Overall study results and limits: Dominant at 160-218 and 743-854, vaccine-associated CD4 TCRs also spanned spike.

Regarding this clone: The antigen remains unidentified.

This table comes from immunoSEQ multiplex PCR, and its TCRdb copy is limited to in-frame clones, with some not included. The sample holds 150,000 to 200,000 clones, roughly nine tenths seen once. Germline values: CDR1 SGDLS, CDR2 YYNGEE. CDR3 length: 15 residues. The V end lost 0 bases, the J end lost 1 base, and 9 bases lay between the germline ends. Second doses that came at about 4 or about 12 weeks were put together. This clonotype originated in an adult who received the AZD1222 COVID-19 vaccine. The V call is TRBV9, the J call TRBJ2-3, with D unresolved. The source was peripheral blood, collected 28 days after the second AZD1222 dose. The CDR3 DNA follows: TGTGCCAGCAGCGTAGCTACCGCGGGCACAGATACGCAGTATTTT. It codes for CASSVATAGTDTQYF.